The 20 T cell receptor beta chains given below trace back to one sample, sequenced in a study of blood T cell repertoires in COVID-19. The method was immunoSEQ multiplex PCR; TCRdb's version includes in-frame clones alone and lacks a portion of them. The repertoire holds more than 350,000 clones, 80% to 90% seen once, with roughly a tenth in the top ten. Sequencing was performed on peripheral blood. The receptors here all came from a young woman with COVID-19, enrolled during active disease.

The rearrangement joins TRBV7-2 to TRBJ1-5; D is unclear. The CDR3 spans 16 residues. Trimming stripped 1 base from V and 1 base from J, with 11 bases between. Germline values: CDR1 SGHTA, CDR2 FQGNSA. The CDR3 DNA reads TGTGCCAGCAGCTTAGTAGGCGGGAGAAGCAATCAGCCCCAGCATTTT. This codes for CASSLVGGRSNQPQHF.

This sequence joins TRBV27 and TRBJ1-1, with TRBD1 identical over 12 bases. The germline gives CDR1 MNHEY, CDR2 SMNVEV (reference sequence). V was clipped by 3 bases and J by 3 bases; unmatched bases: 2. This CDR3 has 15 amino acids. Here the CDR3 DNA reads TGTGCCAGCAGTTTCGGGACAGGGGGCGACACTGAAGCTTTCTTT. Amino acids: CASSFGTGGDTEAFF.

The V call is TRBV21-1, the J call TRBJ1-3; TRBD1 reflects the table's D call only, with no check against the DNA. TRBV21-1 represents a pseudogene. This CDR3 is 15 amino acids long. The CDR3 DNA is TGTGCCAGCAGGACAGCAATCCTCTCTGGAAACACCATATATTTT. Its translation is CASRTAILSGNTIYF.

This clone has only a few counts. The rearrangement joins TRBV4-3 to TRBJ2-2; D gene uncertain. Germline V lookup: CDR1 LGHNA, CDR2 YSLEER. V was clipped by 1 base and J by 6 bases, with 9 bases between them. The CDR3 is 14 residues long. CDR3 sequence: CASSQGLVPGELFF. The CDR3 coding sequence is TGCGCCAGCAGCCAAGGATTAGTGCCCGGGGAGCTGTTTTTT.

The chain has TRBV18 and TRBJ2-3, with 7 bases identical to TRBD2. The CDR3 sequence is 14 residues long. Per the germline V gene, CDR1 is KGHSH and CDR2 is LQKENI. V shed 4 bases and J 2 bases; nucleotides not matched to a gene: 3. The CDR3 nucleotides read TGTGCCAGCTCACGCGCGGGAGCCACAGATACGCAGTATTTT. It yields the protein CASSRAGATDTQYF.

The table lists this clone with a count of one. The V gene is TRBV27, the J gene TRBJ1-2, with D unclear. The germline V gene has CDR1 MNHEY and CDR2 SMNVEV (reference sequence). The CDR3 totals 11 residues. The V and J ends lost 1 base and 6 bases respectively, with 3 bases between them. CDR3 bases: TGTGCCAGCAGTTTATGGCATGGCTACACCTTC. Translated, it gives CASSLWHGYTF.

This chain connects TRBV5-4 to TRBJ2-3, with 7 bases that match TRBD2. In germline, CDR1 is SGHNT, CDR2 YYREEE (reference sequence). The CDR3 has 15 residues. J gave up 1 base and V 0 bases, and 2 bases lay outside the gene matches. The CDR3 nucleotides read TGTGCCAGCAGCTTGGGCGCGGGAGGCACAGATACGCAGTATTTT. It codes for CASSLGAGGTDTQYF.

The chain has TRBV2 and TRBJ2-5, with 10 bases matching TRBD1. The V and J ends lost 6 bases and 5 bases, in that order; junction bases with no gene match: 9. CDR3 length: 15 amino acids. Per germline, CDR1 SNHLY and CDR2 FYNNEI. DNA of the CDR3: TGTGCCAGCAGGACCCGACAGGGGGCTTGGGAGACCCAGTACTTC. Protein product: CASRTRQGAWETQYF.

This sequence joins TRBV6-5 and TRBJ2-2; 10 bases match TRBD1. This CDR3 region has 15 residues. Germline trimming cut 4 bases from V and 8 bases from J; bases unmatched to any gene: 7. Germline CDR1 MNHEY, CDR2 SVGAGI. The chain's CDR3 is CASSSYDRGQGELFF. CDR3 DNA: TGTGCCAGCAGTTCCTACGACAGGGGGCAAGGGGAGCTGTTTTTT.

The chain uses TRBV2 and TRBJ1-2, with D unclear. Germline V gene lookup returns CDR1 SNHLY and CDR2 FYNNEI. With 4 bases removed from V and 3 bases from J, the gap between germline ends came to 9 bases. CDR3 length: 13 amino acids. The CDR3 is CASSARGYYGYTF. For the CDR3, the DNA is TGTGCCAGCAGTGCAAGAGGCTACTATGGCTACACCTTC.

This clone was counted between two and nine times. The chain employs TRBV7-9 and TRBJ1-1; D is perhaps TRBD1 (5 bases). The CDR3 length is 12 residues. The V end lost 8 bases, the J end lost 5 bases, and 12 bases lay between the germline ends. Germline loops: CDR1 SEHNR, CDR2 FQNEAQ (reference sequence). CDR3 amino acids: CASLPGGTEAFF. In DNA form, the CDR3 reads TGTGCCAGCCTTCCGGGGGGGACTGAAGCTTTCTTT.

This chain joins TRBV7-9 and TRBJ1-1; tentatively, D is TRBD1 (5 bases). Trimming left V 3 bases short and J 7 bases short, with 15 bases between. The CDR3 is made up of 14 amino acids. The V gene's germline CDR1 is SEHNR and CDR2 FQNEAQ (reference sequence). This chain's CDR3 is CASSFPAERGEAFF. CDR3 nucleotide sequence: TGTGCCAGCAGCTTCCCGGCGGAAAGGGGTGAAGCTTTCTTT.

The rearrangement joins TRBV27 to TRBJ2-1, with TRBD1 identical over 8 bases. CDR1 and CDR2 from the germline V gene are MNHEY and SMNVEV (reference sequence). V lost 3 bases to trimming and J lost 5 bases; unmatched junction nucleotides: 6. This CDR3 has 15 amino acids. CDR3 sequence: CASSFIDRGNNEQFF. CDR3 in DNA: TGTGCCAGCAGTTTTATAGACAGGGGAAACAATGAGCAGTTCTTC.

The CDR3 is CASSLLKTEAFF. Written as DNA, the CDR3 is TGTGCCAGCAGCTTGCTAAAAACTGAAGCTTTCTTT. The chain joins TRBV5-5 to TRBJ1-1; D gene unclear. Trimming pared 1 base from V and 5 bases from J, leaving 6 bases between. The V gene's germline CDR1 is SGHKS and CDR2 YYEKEE (reference sequence). The CDR3 covers 12 residues. The entire variable domain, with the rest obtained from reference TRBV5-5 and TRBJ1-1, is as follows: DAGVTQSPTHLIKTRGQQVTLRCSPISGHKSVSWYQQVLGQGPQFIFQYYEKEERGRGNFPDRFSARQFPNYSSELNVNALLLGDSALYLCASSLLKTEAFFGQGTRLTVV.

This chain links TRBV4-1 with TRBJ2-3; the D gene is possibly TRBD2 (6 bases). The CDR3 runs to 14 residues. V was clipped by 6 bases and J by 4 bases, with 14 bases between them. CDR1 and CDR2 (germline): MGHRA, YSYEKL. CDR3 in amino acids: CASSPETGADTQYF. CDR3 nucleotides: TGCGCCAGCAGTCCCGAGACGGGGGCAGATACGCAGTATTTT.

The chain joins TRBV13 to TRBJ2-3, with D tentatively TRBD2 (5 bases). Trimming took off 5 bases at V and 1 base at J, with 7 bases between the two ends. Per the germline V gene, CDR1 is PRHDT and CDR2 is FYEKMQ (reference sequence). The CDR3 is 13 residues long. The CDR3 sequence is CASSRTGTDTQYF. The CDR3 bases are TGTGCCAGCAGCCGGACTGGCACAGATACGCAGTATTTT.

The rearrangement links TRBV2 to TRBJ2-5, with TRBD2 matching 12 bases. Germline values: CDR1 SNHLY, CDR2 FYNNEI. Trimming at V came to 7 bases and at J to 5 bases, leaving 11 bases not matched to a gene. The CDR3 has 16 amino acids. CDR3 sequence: CASMRSSGRAGETQYF. In DNA form, the CDR3 reads TGTGCCAGCATGAGGTCTAGCGGGAGGGCCGGGGAGACCCAGTACTTC.

This CDR3 is CASSLTRETQYF. CDR3 DNA sequence: TGTGCCAGCAGCTTAACTCGAGAGACCCAGTACTTC. The rearrangement joins TRBV11-2 to TRBJ2-5; D unclear. V was clipped by 2 bases and J by 4 bases, with 5 bases between them. This CDR3 spans 12 amino acids. Germline V gene data show CDR1 as SGHAT and CDR2 as FQNNGV.

This chain joins TRBV9 and TRBJ1-5; 9 positions agree with TRBD1. This CDR3 has 15 amino acids. Germline lookup yields CDR1 SGDLS and CDR2 YYNGEE. The V segment lost 3 bases and the J segment 2 bases; nucleotides outside the gene matches: 3. The CDR3 region is CASSGGQGGNQPQHF. The CDR3 DNA is TGTGCCAGCAGCGGGGGACAGGGAGGCAATCAGCCCCAGCATTTT.

This clone was recorded many times. The chain is built from TRBV7-9 and TRBJ1-1; 7 bases map to TRBD1. Germline CDR1 SEHNR, CDR2 FQNEAQ (reference sequence). V was pared by 1 base and J by 5 bases, with 1 base of the junction left unmatched. CDR3 size: 13 residues. CDR3 coding DNA: TGTGCCAGCAGCTTAGGGGGACAGACTGAAGCTTTCTTT. Translation: CASSLGGQTEAFF.